The source of this TCR beta chain is a study of blood T cell repertoires in COVID-19. Study-level information: COVID-19 samples from acute and convalescent phases originated in the United States, Italy and Spain. T cells, B-cell-depleted T cells, or PBMCs provided the cDNA or gDNA that served as material.

Original processing methods: Reference gene primer amplification in the assay estimated nucleated cell counts. Data came from immunoSEQ multiplex PCR; TCRdb stores just in-frame clones and leaves some out. The DNA gave D and trimming, while V, J and clone size come from that table. This sample has 200,000 to 250,000 clones, with less than 85% found just once. CDR3 length: 15 residues. V was clipped by 8 bases and J by 1 base, with 15 bases between them. Germline-derived CDR1 and CDR2 are MNHEY and SVGAGI. Enrolled during active infection, Seattle patients were then followed longitudinally. The sample comprised peripheral blood. The chain joins TRBV6-5 to TRBJ1-5; D remains unclear. This TCR derives from a woman at least 80 years old with COVID-19, enrolled during active disease. In DNA, the CDR3 is TGTGCCAGCCAAGTCTCATACACGAGCAATCAGCCCCAGCATTTT. This encodes CASQVSYTSNQPQHF.